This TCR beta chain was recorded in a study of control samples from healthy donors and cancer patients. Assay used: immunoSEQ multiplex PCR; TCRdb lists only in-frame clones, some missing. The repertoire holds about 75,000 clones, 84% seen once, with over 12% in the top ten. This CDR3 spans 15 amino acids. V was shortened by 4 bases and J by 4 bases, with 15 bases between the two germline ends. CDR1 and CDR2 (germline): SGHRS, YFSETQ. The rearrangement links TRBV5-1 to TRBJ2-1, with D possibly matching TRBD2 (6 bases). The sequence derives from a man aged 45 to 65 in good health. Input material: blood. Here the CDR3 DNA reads TGCGCCAGCAGCCCGTCTAGCGCGCCTTACAATGAGCAGTTCTTC. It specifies CASSPSSAPYNEQFF.